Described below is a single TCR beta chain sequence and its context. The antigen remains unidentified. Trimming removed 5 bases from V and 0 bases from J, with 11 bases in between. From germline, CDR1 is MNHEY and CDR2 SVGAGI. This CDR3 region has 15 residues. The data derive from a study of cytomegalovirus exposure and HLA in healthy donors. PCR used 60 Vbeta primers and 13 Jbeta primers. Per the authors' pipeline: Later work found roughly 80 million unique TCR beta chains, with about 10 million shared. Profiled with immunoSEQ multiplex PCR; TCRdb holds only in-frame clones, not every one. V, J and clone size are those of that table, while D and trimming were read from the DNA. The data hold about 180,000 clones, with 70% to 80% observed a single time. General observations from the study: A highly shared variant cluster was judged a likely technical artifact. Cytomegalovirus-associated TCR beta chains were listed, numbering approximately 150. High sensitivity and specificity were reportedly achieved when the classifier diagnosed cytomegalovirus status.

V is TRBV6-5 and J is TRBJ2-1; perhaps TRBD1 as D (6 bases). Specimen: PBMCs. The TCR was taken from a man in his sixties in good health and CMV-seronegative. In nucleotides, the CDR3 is TGTGCCAGCAGTGTCACAGGGATCTCCTACAATGAGCAGTTCTTC. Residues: CASSVTGISYNEQFF.